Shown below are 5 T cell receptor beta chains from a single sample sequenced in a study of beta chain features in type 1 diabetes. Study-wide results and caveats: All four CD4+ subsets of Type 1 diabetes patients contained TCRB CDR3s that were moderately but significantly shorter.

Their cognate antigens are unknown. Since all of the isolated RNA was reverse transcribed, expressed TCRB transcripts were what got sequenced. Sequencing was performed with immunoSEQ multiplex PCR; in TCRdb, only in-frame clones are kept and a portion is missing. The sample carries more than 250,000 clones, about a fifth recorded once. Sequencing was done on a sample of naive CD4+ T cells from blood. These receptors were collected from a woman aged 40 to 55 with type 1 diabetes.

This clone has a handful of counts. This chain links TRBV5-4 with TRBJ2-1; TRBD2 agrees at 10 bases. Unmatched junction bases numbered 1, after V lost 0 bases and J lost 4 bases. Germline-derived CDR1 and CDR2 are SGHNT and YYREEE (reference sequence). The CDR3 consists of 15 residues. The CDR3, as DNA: TGTGCCAGCAGCTTGGAACTAGCGGGGTACAATGAGCAGTTCTTC. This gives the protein CASSLELAGYNEQFF.

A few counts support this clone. DNA for the CDR3: TGCGCCGTGGAAAGGACAGGGGCCTACGAGCAGTACTTC. Amino acids: CAVERTGAYEQYF. The chain employs TRBV4-3 and TRBJ2-7; TRBD1 aligns across 9 bases. The CDR3 is 13 amino acids. Unmatched junction bases numbered 7, after V lost 11 bases and J lost 2 bases. The V gene's germline CDR1 is LGHNA and CDR2 YSLEER.

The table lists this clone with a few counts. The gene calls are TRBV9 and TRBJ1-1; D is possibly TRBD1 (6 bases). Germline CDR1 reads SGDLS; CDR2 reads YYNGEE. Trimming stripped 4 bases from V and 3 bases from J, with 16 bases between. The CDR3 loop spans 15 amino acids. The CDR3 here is CASSPIGGTYTEAFF. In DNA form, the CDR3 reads TGTGCCAGCAGCCCAATAGGGGGAACTTACACTGAAGCTTTCTTT.

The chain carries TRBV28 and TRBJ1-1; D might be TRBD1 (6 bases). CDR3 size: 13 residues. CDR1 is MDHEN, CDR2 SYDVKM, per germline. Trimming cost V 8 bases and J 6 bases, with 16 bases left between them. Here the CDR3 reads CASLTGMAAEAFF. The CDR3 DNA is TGTGCCAGCCTAACAGGGATGGCAGCTGAAGCTTTCTTT. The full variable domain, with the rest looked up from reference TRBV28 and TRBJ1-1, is DVKVTQSSRYLVKRTGEKVFLECVQDMDHENMFWYRQDPGLGLRLIYFSYDVKMKEKGDIPEGYSVSREKKERFSLILESASTNQTSMYLCASLTGMAAEAFFGQGTRLTVV.

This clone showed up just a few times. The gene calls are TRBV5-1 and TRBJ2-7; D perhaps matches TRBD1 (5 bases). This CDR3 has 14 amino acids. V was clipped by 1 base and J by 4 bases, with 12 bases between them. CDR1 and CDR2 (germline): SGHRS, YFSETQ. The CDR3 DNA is TGCGCCAGCAGCTTGTTATCCAGGGTATACGAGCAGTACTTC. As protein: CASSLLSRVYEQYF. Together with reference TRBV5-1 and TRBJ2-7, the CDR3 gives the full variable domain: KAGVTQTPRYLIKTRGQQVTLSCSPISGHRSVSWYQQTPGQGLQFLFEYFSETQRNKGNFPGRFSGRQFSNSRSEMNVSTLELGDSALYLCASSLLSRVYEQYFGPGTRLTVT.